These T cell receptor beta chains were read from a single sample in a study of blood T cell repertoires in COVID-19. The data were produced by immunoSEQ multiplex PCR, yet TCRdb's version contains in-frame clones alone and is incomplete. This sample has roughly 150,000 clones; approximately 86% occur once, and the top ten carry 5.4%. Sequencing input: peripheral blood. These receptors were obtained from a human donor in a cohort sampled during active COVID-19. Each CDR3 is given with its conserved first and last residue. The D gene is left open where the match is weak. The listing skips clone size in some rows; elsewhere it reads once, few, many or a size class.

TGTGCCAGCAGCCTCCGGGCTAGCGGGAAAGAGACCCAGTACTTC	CASSLRASGKETQYF	NA	TRBV5-8	TRBJ2-5	TRBD2
TGTGCCAGCAGTTACAAGGGGGGGACCTATGGCTACACCTTC	CASSYKGGTYGYTF	NA	TRBV2	TRBJ1-2	NA
TGCGCCAGCAGTTTGGGGGCGGGAGCAACCTACGAGCAGTACTTC	CASSLGAGATYEQYF	NA	TRBV10-1	TRBJ2-7	NA
TGTGCCAGTAGTATGGTAACGGTCTCTGGAAACACCATATATTTT	CASSMVTVSGNTIYF	NA	TRBV19	TRBJ1-3	NA
TGTGCCAGCAGCCCGTTGGGGACAGGGTTGAGTGGCTACACCTTC	CASSPLGTGLSGYTF	once	TRBV5-4	TRBJ1-2	TRBD1
TGTGCCAGCAGCCCCAGACTGGGTTTGGTCAATGAGCAGTTCTTC	CASSPRLGLVNEQFF	NA	TRBV7-9	TRBJ2-1	NA
TGTGCCAGCAGCTATACACCCGGGACAGGGAATTCACCCCTCCACTTT	CASSYTPGTGNSPLHF	NA	TRBV7-8	TRBJ1-6	TRBD1
TGTGCCAGAAGCCCGGACAGGGGTTCTGAGCAGTTCTTC	CARSPDRGSEQFF	NA	TRBV5-3	TRBJ2-1	TRBD1
TGTGCCAGCAGCCCACAGACAGGGTCCCCTTACAATGAGCAGTTCTTC	CASSPQTGSPYNEQFF	NA	TRBV7-9	TRBJ2-1	TRBD1
TGCGCCAGCAGCTACTCTAGCGGGGATGTCATTCAGTACTTC	CASSYSSGDVIQYF	NA	TRBV5-1	TRBJ2-4	TRBD2
TGTGCCAGCAGCCAAGATCAGATAGATACGCAGTATTTT	CASSQDQIDTQYF	NA	TRBV4-2	TRBJ2-3	NA
TGTGCCAGCAGCCAATCGGGACAGGGAGGAAATCAGCCCCAGCATTTT	CASSQSGQGGNQPQHF	NA	TRBV4-2	TRBJ1-5	TRBD1
TGTGCCACCCAGAGCGGGAGTGGGACAGATACGCAGTATTTT	CATQSGSGTDTQYF	once	TRBV2	TRBJ2-3	TRBD2
TGTGCCAGCAGCTTTGGTTCTCGCGGCACTGAAGCTTTCTTT	CASSFGSRGTEAFF	NA	TRBV7-8	TRBJ1-1	NA
TGTGCCAGCAGTTTAACCGGGACAAACTGGAGGAACATTCAGTACTTC	CASSLTGTNWRNIQYF	NA	TRBV27	TRBJ2-4	NA
TGTGCCTGCACACCTAGCGGGAGCTTTGAGACCCAGTACTTC	CACTPSGSFETQYF	NA	TRBV30	TRBJ2-5	TRBD2
TGCGCCAGCAGTTCCGGGGGGTCAGGCTACACAGATACGCAGTATTTT	CASSSGGSGYTDTQYF	NA	TRBV5-1	TRBJ2-3	TRBD2
TGTGCCAGTAGTATGGGACTAGCGGGAGGCTCTGGGGCCAACGTCCTGACTTTC	CASSMGLAGGSGANVLTF	NA	TRBV19	TRBJ2-6	TRBD2
TGTGCCAGCAGTTTCTATACCGGGGAGCTGTTTTTT	CASSFYTGELFF	few	TRBV12-3/TRBV12-4	TRBJ2-2	NA